These T cell receptor beta chains were read from a single sample in a study of cytomegalovirus exposure and HLA in healthy donors. Generated by immunoSEQ multiplex PCR, the TCRdb table keeps only in-frame clones and is missing some. The sample shows under 130,000 clones, around 72% of them seen only once. The sample taken for sequencing was PBMCs. All receptors come from a male donor in good health and CMV-seronegative. Both conserved end residues are part of each CDR3. The D gene is left open where the match is weak. Clone size is not always given. Where it is, it says once, few, many or a class for expanded clones.

. TRBJ2-1 14 few TRBV10-3 TGTGCCATCAGTGAGTCCGACGAGGACAATGAGCAGTTCTTC CAISESDEDNEQFF
TRBD1 TRBJ2-6 15 medium-sized TRBV14 TGTGCCAGCAGCCCTACAGGGGGCGCGGCCAACGTCCTGACTTTC CASSPTGGAANVLTF
. TRBJ2-7 12 . TRBV19 TGTGCCAGTAAATTGAGCTCCTACGAGCAGTACTTC CASKLSSYEQYF
TRBD2 TRBJ2-1 14 . TRBV6-6 TGTGCCAGCTTAGCGGGGAGCTCCTACAATGAGCAGTTCTTC CASLAGSSYNEQFF
TRBD1 TRBJ2-3 15 once TRBV6-1 TGTGCCAGCTCTAGGCGGACAGGGAGCACAGATACGCAGTATTTT CASSRRTGSTDTQYF
. TRBJ2-2 16 few TRBV6-4 TGTGCCAGCAGTGACTCGGGCAGCTCCAACACCGGGGAGCTGTTTTTT CASSDSGSSNTGELFF
. TRBJ2-7 17 . TRBV21-1 TGTGCCAGCAGCATCTTTAGTGGGGGACAGGAGTCCTACGAGCAGTACTTC CASSIFSGGQESYEQYF
TRBD1 TRBJ2-7 15 . TRBV18 TGTGCCAGCTCACCACCGGACAGGTATCGGTACGAGCAGTACTTC CASSPPDRYRYEQYF
TRBD1 TRBJ2-7 14 once TRBV19 TGTGCCAGTAGTATTGGGACAGGGGCGCCCGAGCAGTACTTC CASSIGTGAPEQYF
. TRBJ2-7 15 . TRBV15 TGTGCCACCAGCAGAGATCTTGAGGCGACTAACGAGCAGTACTTC CATSRDLEATNEQYF
. TRBJ2-2 13 once TRBV7-2 TGTGCCAGCAGCCCCATCCCGGCCGGGGAGCTGTTTTTT CASSPIPAGELFF
. TRBJ2-1 15 few TRBV7-8 TGTGCCAGCAGAGCGGCGGAGAGCTCCTACAATGAGCAGTTCTTC CASRAAESSYNEQFF
. TRBJ1-4 16 . TRBV5-1 TGCGCCAGCAGCTTGGACGGCCGGCAGGGGACCGAAAAACTGTTTTTT CASSLDGRQGTEKLFF
. TRBJ2-1 11 . TRBV5-1 TGCGCCAGCACTTCCTACAATGAGCAGTTCTTC CASTSYNEQFF
TRBD1 TRBJ2-7 14 . TRBV7-8 TGTGCCAGCAGCTTAGGACAGGGGGCGTCCGAGCAGTACTTC CASSLGQGASEQYF
. TRBJ2-7 13 . TRBV7-2 TGTGCCAGCAGCTTGGCCTTTTTGTACGAGCAGTACTTC CASSLAFLYEQYF
. TRBJ2-7 12 . TRBV18 TGTGCCAGCTCACCGGACACCTACGAGCAGTACTTC CASSPDTYEQYF
TRBD2 TRBJ2-1 17 . TRBV7-3 TGTGCCAGCAGCTCGACCGGGACGCCCGGGGGAGGGAATGAGCAGTTCTTC CASSSTGTPGGGNEQFF
. TRBJ1-2 17 . TRBV6-1 TGTGCCAGCAGTGGGAACTCCAGGGAGGTGTGGAACTATGGCTACACCTTC CASSGNSREVWNYGYTF
. TRBJ2-2 17 once TRBV4-1 TGCGCCAGCAGCCAATTCGGTCACTTAGCGGCCACCGGGGAGCTGTTTTTT CASSQFGHLAATGELFF
. TRBJ1-3 15 . TRBV10-2 TGCGCCAGCGGAGGACAGTACTTCTCTGGAAACACCATATATTTT CASGGQYFSGNTIYF
. TRBJ1-2 14 . TRBV28 TGTGCCAGCAGGTTGGGGAGAGAGGACTATGGCTACACCTTC CASRLGREDYGYTF
. TRBJ2-7 15 . TRBV7-2 TGTGCCAGCAGCTTACGGAGCGAGCACTCCTACGAGCAGTACTTC CASSLRSEHSYEQYF
. TRBJ1-6 16 . TRBV28 TGTGCCAGCGTTAGGGGGGGGGAATCCTATAATTCACCCCTCCACTTT CASVRGGESYNSPLHF
TRBD2 TRBJ2-2 17 . TRBV9 TGTGCCAGCAGCCCCCTAGCGGGAGAGAGGGGTACCGGGGAGCTGTTTTTT CASSPLAGERGTGELFF
TRBD2 TRBJ2-7 14 . TRBV28 TGTGCCAGCAGTTCCCTAGCGGGAGGCGGGGAGCAGTACTTC CASSSLAGGGEQYF
. TRBJ2-5 14 . TRBV21-1 TGTGCCAGCAGCGATACGGACAGGCAAGAGACCCAGTACTTC CASSDTDRQETQYF
TRBD2 TRBJ2-1 14 . TRBV27 TGTGCCAGCACCCGACGGGGGGCCTACAATGAGCAGTTCTTC CASTRRGAYNEQFF
. TRBJ2-1 15 once TRBV13 TGTGCCAGCAGCACTAGGGTCTTCCTGCTGGGGGAGCAGTTCTTC CASSTRVFLLGEQFF